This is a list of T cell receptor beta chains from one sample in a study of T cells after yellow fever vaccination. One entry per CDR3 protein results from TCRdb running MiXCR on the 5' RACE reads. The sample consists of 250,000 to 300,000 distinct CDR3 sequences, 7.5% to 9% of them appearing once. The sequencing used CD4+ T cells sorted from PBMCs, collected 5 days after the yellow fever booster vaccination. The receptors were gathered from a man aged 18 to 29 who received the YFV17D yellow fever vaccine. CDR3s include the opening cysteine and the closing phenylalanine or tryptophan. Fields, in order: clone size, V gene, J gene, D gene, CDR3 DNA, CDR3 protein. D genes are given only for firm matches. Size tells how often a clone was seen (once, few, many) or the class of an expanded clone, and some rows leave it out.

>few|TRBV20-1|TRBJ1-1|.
TGCAGTGCTAGACTCACAGGACAAGGAGCCCACACTGAAGCTTTCTTT
CSARLTGQGAHTEAFF
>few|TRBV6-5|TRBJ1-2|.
TGTGCCTCCCACGGTGCTACCCCCGGGGCGGGTAACTATGGCTACACCTTC
CASHGATPGAGNYGYTF
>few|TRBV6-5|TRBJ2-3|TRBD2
TGTGCCAGCAGTTACGGAATAGCGGGGGGCGAGAATACGCAGTATTTT
CASSYGIAGGENTQYF
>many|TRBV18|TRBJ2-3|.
TGTGCCAGCTCACCTACGACAGATCGCACAGATACGCAGTATTTT
CASSPTTDRTDTQYF
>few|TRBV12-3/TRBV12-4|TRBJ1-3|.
TGTGCCAGTTGGGAACAGGGATGGAAGGGAAACACCATATATTTT
CASWEQGWKGNTIYF
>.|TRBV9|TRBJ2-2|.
TGTGCCAGCAGCCCCCCCGGGTGGGGCACCGGGGAGCTGTTTTTT
CASSPPGWGTGELFF
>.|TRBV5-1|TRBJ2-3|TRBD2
TGCGCCAGCAGCGCCACCGGGACTACCTCCCAAGGGACGCAGTATTTT
CASSATGTTSQGTQYF
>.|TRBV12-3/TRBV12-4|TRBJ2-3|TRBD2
TGTGCCAGCAGTCGCGGGGGGGCAGGCACAGATACGCAGTATTTT
CASSRGGAGTDTQYF
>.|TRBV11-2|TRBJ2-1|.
TGTGCCAGCAGCACCCGACTAGACAGGGAGCAGTTCTTC
CASSTRLDREQFF
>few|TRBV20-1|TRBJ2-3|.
TGCAGTGCTAGACCTGGGGCAGATACGCAGTATTTT
CSARPGADTQYF
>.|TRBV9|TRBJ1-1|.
TGTGCCAGCAGCGTAGGATCCCGTAGAATTAACACTGAAGCTTTCTTT
CASSVGSRRINTEAFF
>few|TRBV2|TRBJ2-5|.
TGTGCCAGCAAGGCGGGTATCGGGAGAGGCGGGGAAGAGACCCAGTACTTC
CASKAGIGRGGEETQYF
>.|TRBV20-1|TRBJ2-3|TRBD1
TGCAGTGCTGGATTTATTACAGGGGCAAGCACAGATACGCAGTATTTT
CSAGFITGASTDTQYF
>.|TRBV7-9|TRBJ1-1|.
TGTGCCAGCAGCGACCGGGGGGGCTTCTTGTCTGAAGCTTTCTTT
CASSDRGGFLSEAFF
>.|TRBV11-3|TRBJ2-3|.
TGTGCCAGCAGCTTAGGTTTACAGTCCCCTAGCACAGATACGCAGTATTTT
CASSLGLQSPSTDTQYF
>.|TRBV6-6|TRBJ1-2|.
TGTGCCAGCAGTTACTCTTCGGTGGAAAGGCGCTACACCTTC
CASSYSSVERRYTF
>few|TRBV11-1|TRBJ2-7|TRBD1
TGTGCCAGCAGCTCGCCGGGACAGGGACCTAACCTCCTTGGGCAGTACTTC
CASSSPGQGPNLLGQYF
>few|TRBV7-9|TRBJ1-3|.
TGTGCCAGCAGCTTAGCTCCGTCTGTGCCAACTGGAAACACCATATATTTT
CASSLAPSVPTGNTIYF
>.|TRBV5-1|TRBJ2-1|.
TGCGCCAGCAGCTTGGCGGTTAGCGAATACAATGAGCAGTTCTTC
CASSLAVSEYNEQFF
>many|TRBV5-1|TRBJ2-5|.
TGCGCCAGCAGCTTGGGGGGGGTTCAAGAGACCCAGTACTTC
CASSLGGVQETQYF
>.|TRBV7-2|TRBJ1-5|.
TGTGCCAGCAGCTTAGAGGGGGGAGGGATGGTTCAGCCCCAGCATTTT
CASSLEGGGMVQPQHF
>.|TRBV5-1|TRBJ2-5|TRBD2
TGCGCCAGCAGCTTGGGTGCTAGCGGGTCTTTAAAAGAGACCCAGTACTTC
CASSLGASGSLKETQYF
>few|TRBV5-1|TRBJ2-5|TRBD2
TGCGCCAGCAGTTCCTCGGGACTAGCGGGGGGGCGTGAGACCCAGTACTTC
CASSSSGLAGGRETQYF
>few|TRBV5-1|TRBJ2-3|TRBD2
TGCGCCAGCAGCTCAGGACTAGTCATAGATACGCAGTATTTT
CASSSGLVIDTQYF
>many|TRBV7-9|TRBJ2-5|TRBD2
TGTGCCAGCAGCTCGCTTCCCCTAACGGGGGGACAAGAGACCCAGTACTTC
CASSSLPLTGGQETQYF
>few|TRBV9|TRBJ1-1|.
TGTGCCAGCAGCTCTCACAACATGGCGCGTGAAGCTTTCTTT
CASSSHNMAREAFF
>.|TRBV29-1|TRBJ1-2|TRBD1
TGCAGCGCCCAGGGGGGCGATGGCTACACCTTC
CSAQGGDGYTF
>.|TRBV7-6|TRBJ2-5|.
TGTGCCAGCACCAAAGGCGGCAGCCAAGAGACCCAGTACTTC
CASTKGGSQETQYF
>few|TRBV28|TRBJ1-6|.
TGTGCCAGCAGTCCTCACAGGGTAAACGATTCACCCCTCCACTTT
CASSPHRVNDSPLHF
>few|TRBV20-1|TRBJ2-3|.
TGCAGTGCTAGGTTGGGTAGCACAGATACGCAGTATTTT
CSARLGSTDTQYF
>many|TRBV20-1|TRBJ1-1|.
TGCAGTGCTAGTCGGGCTAGGGCGTCCACTGAAGCTTTCTTT
CSASRARASTEAFF
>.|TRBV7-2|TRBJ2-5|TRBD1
TGTGCCAGCAGCTTCTCGATCGGACAGGAAGAGACCCAGTACTTC
CASSFSIGQEETQYF
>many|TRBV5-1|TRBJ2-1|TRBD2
TGCGCCAGCAGCAATTTAGCGGGGGTCACCTACAATGAGCAGTTCTTC
CASSNLAGVTYNEQFF
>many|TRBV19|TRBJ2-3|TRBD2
TGTGCCAGTAGGGTTAGCGGGAGAGATACGCAGTATTTT
CASRVSGRDTQYF
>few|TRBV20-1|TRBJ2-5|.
TGCAGTGCCAGGGTGGAGGGAAGAGAGACCCAGTACTTC
CSARVEGRETQYF
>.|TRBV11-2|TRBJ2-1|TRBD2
TGTGCCAGCAGGGGTTTGGCGGGGGTTAACTACAATGAGCAGTTCTTC
CASRGLAGVNYNEQFF
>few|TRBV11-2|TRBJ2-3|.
TGTGCCAGCAGCGCACTACGCCGGGGCATGGATACGCAGTATTTT
CASSALRRGMDTQYF
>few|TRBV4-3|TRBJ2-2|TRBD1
TGCGCCAGCGCATCACAGGGGGCGGCGCCCGGGGAGCTGTTTTTT
CASASQGAAPGELFF
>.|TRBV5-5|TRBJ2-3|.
TGTGCCAGCAGCTTACTTTTGGATACGCAGTATTTT
CASSLLLDTQYF